Listed here are 18 T cell receptor beta chains from one sample, sequenced in a study of OX40 agonist ivuxolimab in advanced cancers. Data came from immunoSEQ multiplex PCR; TCRdb stores just in-frame clones and leaves some out. Altogether tens of thousands of clones are present, about nine tenths being singletons, with the ten largest covering less than 3%. The sequences come from CD4+ or CD8+ T cells sorted from blood, collected in a trial of the OX40 agonist ivuxolimab. These receptor sequences come from an adult with an advanced solid tumor such as melanoma, head and neck, liver or kidney cancer.

In DNA form, the CDR3 reads TGCGCCAGCAGCTTGGACAGGGGTGGCTACAATGAGCAGTTCTTC. Translating it yields CASSLDRGGYNEQFF. V is TRBV5-1 and J is TRBJ2-1; 7 nucleotides match TRBD1. With V trimmed by 0 bases and J by 3 bases, 3 bases remained unmatched. Germline-derived CDR1 and CDR2 are SGHRS and YFSETQ. This CDR3 spans 15 amino acids.

This clone was seen just once. This chain links TRBV28 with TRBJ2-2, with D unclear. V shed 6 bases and J shed 8 bases, with 19 bases lying between them. This CDR3 contains 15 residues. Germline V gene data show CDR1 as MDHEN and CDR2 as SYDVKM. This CDR3 is CASSNLGEALGELFF. The CDR3 bases are TGTGCCAGCAGCAACCTGGGTGAGGCCCTGGGGGAGCTGTTTTTT.

J is TRBJ2-7 and V is TRBV30; D is ambiguous. Germline values: CDR1 GTSNPN, CDR2 SVGIG (reference sequence). The length of the CDR3 is 15 residues. Trimming took 3 bases from V and 2 from J, leaving 17 bases between them. CDR3 sequence reads: CAWRTLVSETYEQYF. As DNA, the CDR3 is TGTGCCTGGAGGACCCTCGTTTCGGAAACCTACGAGCAGTACTTC.

The V call is TRBV5-4, the J call TRBJ1-6, with 7 nucleotides matching TRBD1. Per the germline V gene, CDR1 is SGHNT and CDR2 is YYREEE (reference sequence). The CDR3 loop spans 15 amino acids. V lost 3 bases and J lost 8; bases outside the gene matches: 8. CDR3 in amino acids: CASSYLTRGDSPLHF. In DNA form, the CDR3 reads TGTGCCAGCAGCTACTTGACCAGGGGGGATTCACCCCTCCACTTT.

This chain links TRBV6-6 with TRBJ1-3; unclear D gene. The CDR3 consists of 15 residues. With 2 bases removed from V and 2 bases from J, the gap between germline ends came to 10 bases. Germline CDR1 reads MNHNY; CDR2 reads SVGAGI (reference sequence). Written as DNA, the CDR3 is TGTGCCAGCAGTTACGGTGGCGGGCCTGGAAACACCATATATTTT. Amino acids: CASSYGGGPGNTIYF.

J is TRBJ1-2 and V is TRBV18; a possible D gene is TRBD1 (5 bases). The V end was cut by 3 bases, the J end by 2 bases, with 13 bases between. Germline lookup yields CDR1 KGHSH and CDR2 LQKENI. This CDR3 region has 15 residues. This chain's CDR3 is CASSPGTQANYGYTF. CDR3 nucleotide sequence: TGTGCCAGCTCACCCGGGACCCAGGCAAACTATGGCTACACCTTC.

CDR3 in DNA: TGTGCCAGCATGAGAAACCGGGACAGGGTGAACGAGCAGTACTTC. This sequence encodes CASMRNRDRVNEQYF. The V call is TRBV2, the J call TRBJ2-7; 9 nucleotides align to TRBD1. V lost 7 bases and J lost 5; bases outside the gene matches: 12. The CDR3 runs to 15 residues. Germline lookup yields CDR1 SNHLY and CDR2 FYNNEI.

This clone occurred once. The chain carries TRBV5-4 and TRBJ1-2, with TRBD1 matching over 7 bases. CDR1 and CDR2 (germline): SGHNT, YYREEE (reference sequence). CDR3 size: 15 residues. Unmatched junction bases numbered 9, after V lost 3 bases and J lost 4 bases. The CDR3 region has the DNA TGTGCCAGCAGCTGGGACAGCCGAACGGGCTATGGCTACACCTTC. Translated, it gives CASSWDSRTGYGYTF.

This clone is a singleton in its sample. The rearrangement joins TRBV7-2 to TRBJ2-5; TRBD1 matches 7 bases. From germline, CDR1 is SGHTA and CDR2 FQGNSA. The length of the CDR3 is 13 residues. V lost 5 bases to trimming and J lost 5 bases; unmatched junction nucleotides: 5. The CDR3 reads CASSPRGPETQYF. Here the CDR3 DNA reads TGTGCCAGCAGCCCGAGGGGGCCCGAGACCCAGTACTTC.

The genes are TRBV5-4 and TRBJ1-6; perhaps TRBD1 as D (5 bases). There are 14 residues in the CDR3. In germline, CDR1 is SGHNT, CDR2 YYREEE (reference sequence). V dropped 1 base and J dropped 9 bases, with 11 bases sitting between them. In nucleotides, the CDR3 is TGTGCCAGCAGCTTGCAAGGGGTTGGTTCACCCCTCCACTTT. Translation gives CASSLQGVGSPLHF.

This chain uses TRBV28 with TRBJ2-5; a weak D match, TRBD1 (6 bases). The J call is uncertain, as TRBJ2-7 better fits the DNA end. CDR1 and CDR2 from the germline V gene are MDHEN and SYDVKM. This CDR3 is built from 14 residues. The CDR3 DNA is TGTGCCAGCAGTAAACCGGGACACGACTACGAGCAGTACTTC. This encodes CASSKPGHDYEQYF.

The rearrangement uses TRBV19 and TRBJ2-3; 8 bases agree with TRBD2. This CDR3 region has 14 residues. Germline V gene sequence: CDR1 LNHDA, CDR2 SQIVND (reference sequence). The V gene end was trimmed by 8 bases and the J gene end by 7 bases; junction bases not matched to a gene: 11. The CDR3 region has the DNA TGTGCCAGTGAAAGCGGGAGTGTGGTGAATACGCAGTATTTT. This translates into CASESGSVVNTQYF.

The chain recombines TRBV4-1 with TRBJ1-5; 8 nucleotides line up with TRBD1. The CDR3 loop spans 15 amino acids. V was clipped by 2 bases and J by 5 bases; unmatched bases: 5. Germline V gene data show CDR1 as MGHRA and CDR2 as YSYEKL. The CDR3 is CASSQSDRADQPQHF. The CDR3 region has the DNA TGCGCCAGCAGCCAATCGGACAGGGCGGATCAGCCCCAGCATTTT.

The CDR3 sequence is CASTNEGPTKAPQHF. CDR3 DNA sequence: TGTGCCAGCACGAACGAGGGCCCTACAAAGGCGCCCCAGCATTTT. The chain couples TRBV6-6 to TRBJ1-5; D is unresolved. This CDR3 has 15 amino acids. The germline CDR1 and CDR2 sequences are MNHNY and SVGAGI (reference sequence). With 7 bases removed from V and 9 bases from J, the gap between germline ends came to 22 bases.

This chain uses TRBV7-8 with TRBJ2-3, with 9 bases that match TRBD2. V lost 3 bases, J lost 3 bases, and 4 bases stayed unmatched. CDR3 size: 15 residues. Germline assignment: CDR1 SGHVS and CDR2 FQNEAQ. CDR3 bases: TGTGCCAGCAGCTTTGATAGCGGGGGAACAGATACGCAGTATTTT. This translates into CASSFDSGGTDTQYF.

V is TRBV19 and J is TRBJ1-1, with 7 bases that match TRBD1. The ends lost 0 bases at V and 5 bases at J; junction bases unmatched: 0. Per germline, CDR1 LNHDA and CDR2 SQIVND (reference sequence). The CDR3 sequence is 13 residues long. CDR3 sequence reads: CASSIDRGTEAFF. The DNA for the CDR3 is TGTGCCAGTAGTATAGACAGGGGGACTGAAGCTTTCTTT.

This chain joins TRBV18 and TRBJ1-1, with D possibly matching TRBD1 (5 bases). The CDR3 spans 14 residues. Germline V gives CDR1 KGHSH, CDR2 LQKENI. V was shortened by 6 bases and J by 0 bases, with 11 bases between the two germline ends. The CDR3 here is CASSRGMVNTEAFF. The CDR3 DNA is TGTGCCAGCTCCCGGGGGATGGTGAACACTGAAGCTTTCTTT.

V and J are TRBV6-6 and TRBJ2-5, with D perhaps being TRBD1 or TRBD2 (6 bases each). Germline CDR1 and CDR2: MNHNY and SVGAGI (reference sequence). The CDR3 has 14 amino acids. The ends were cut back, 2 bases at V and 5 bases at J, with 12 bases in the middle. Written as DNA, the CDR3 is TGTGCCAGCAGTTACCGGGGGCCTGGGGAGACCCAGTACTTC. Protein product: CASSYRGPGETQYF.